The 10 T cell receptor beta chains reported below all come from one sample, sequenced in a study of blood T cells in healthy people across ages (dated by TCRdb to between 2015 and 2017). Library prep was done by 5' RACE. Instrument on record: Illumina HiSeq 2500. A second PCR of roughly 6 to 11 cycles was run with a J-beta primer mix and a sample-barcoded 5' primer. TCRdb reanalyzed the raw reads on its own, using fastp at Q25 for trimming and MiXCR for clone calling, and kept in-frame beta chains. Identical CDR3 protein sequences are pooled into one entry, listed with their most common genes and DNA. A total of 650,000 to 1,000,000 distinct CDR3 sequences appear in this sample, 35% to 40% of them only once. The ten largest account for 10% to 15% of the sample. The sequencing input was blood. The receptors were sampled from a man between 18 and 35 years old in good health.

The rearrangement links TRBV9 to TRBJ2-1; TRBD2 agrees at 11 bases. Looked up from germline, CDR1 is SGDLS and CDR2 is YYNGEE. The CDR3 consists of 16 residues. After removal of 0 bases from V and 7 bases from J, the junction contained 6 bases not matched to a gene. CDR3 loop: CASSVDGTSGENEQFF. Written as DNA, the CDR3 is TGTGCCAGCAGCGTAGATGGGACTAGCGGAGAAAATGAGCAGTTCTTC.

Comment on this clonotype: A clone one base away is much larger, so this may be a read error. The V call is TRBV20-1, the J call TRBJ2-5; TRBD1 matches 8 bases. The J call could be wrong; TRBJ2-7 is a better fit for the DNA end. This CDR3 contains 15 residues. Germline assignment: CDR1 DFQATT and CDR2 SNEGSKA (reference sequence). CDR3 bases: TGCAGTGCTAGAGAGCTCGGCAGGGGGCTTAACGAGCAGTACTTC. Its translation: CSARELGRGLNEQYF.

Notes on this clonotype: With a much larger clone just one base away, this may be a read error. The chain couples TRBV15 to TRBJ2-4, with D maybe TRBD2 (5 bases). V gave up 6 bases and J gave up 15 bases, with 24 bases separating them. This CDR3 spans 14 amino acids. The germline V gene encodes CDR1 LNHNV and CDR2 YYDKDF (reference sequence). CDR3 DNA sequence: TGTGCCACCAGGGCGCTACATCGGGGAGAGACCCGGTACTTC. It translates to CATRALHRGETRYF.

The rearrangement joins TRBV5-1 to TRBJ2-5; 16 bases are shared with TRBD2. J lost 11 bases, V lost 0 bases, and 16 bases had no gene match. The CDR3 totals 19 residues. The V gene's germline CDR1 is SGHRS and CDR2 YFSETQ. CDR3 coding DNA: TGCGCCAGCAGCTTGGCCCGCGGGACTAGCGGGGGGGCGAGTGGGGAGCAGTACTTC. Translating it yields CASSLARGTSGGASGEQYF.

This clonotype was picked up a small number of times. The J gene is TRBJ2-3, the V gene TRBV20-1, with 7 bases lining up with TRBD1. Per the germline V gene, CDR1 is DFQATT and CDR2 is SNEGSKA (reference sequence). This CDR3 has 15 amino acids. V lost 3 bases, J lost 1 base, and 7 bases stayed unmatched. The DNA for the CDR3 is TGCAGTGCTAGGACCCGGGACAGAGGCACAGATACGCAGTATTTT. Translated: CSARTRDRGTDTQYF.

The chain employs TRBV18 and TRBJ2-1; D is unresolved. The germline V gene encodes CDR1 KGHSH and CDR2 LQKENI. V shed 1 base and J shed 5 bases, with 9 bases lying between them. This CDR3 region has 14 residues. This CDR3 reads CASSPRQINNEQFF. The CDR3 DNA reads as TGTGCCAGCTCACCACGGCAGATAAACAATGAGCAGTTCTTC.

This clonotype was picked up a small number of times. V is TRBV25-1 and J is TRBJ2-3; D unclear. The V and J ends lost 3 bases and 4 bases respectively, with 8 bases between them. Germline CDR1 and CDR2: MGHDK and SYGVNS. This CDR3 has 13 residues. The CDR3 reads CASSELRADTQYF. The CDR3 region has the DNA TGTGCCAGCAGTGAGCTTAGGGCAGATACGCAGTATTTT.

V usage is TRBV12-3 or TRBV12-4 and J usage is TRBJ2-3; no clear D. Trimming pared 11 bases from V and 3 bases from J, leaving 18 bases between. This CDR3 region has 14 residues. The CDR3: CAGSRDVRTDTQYF. In DNA, the CDR3 is TGTGCCGGCTCCAGAGACGTGAGAACAGATACGCAGTATTTT.

This clonotype was detected only a few times. The chain has TRBV4-3 and TRBJ2-5; tentatively, D is TRBD1 (6 bases). Germline CDR1 reads LGHNA; CDR2 reads YSLEER. Between the trimmed V and J ends, which lost 0 bases and 11 bases, there was a span of 19 bases. There are 15 residues in the CDR3. Here the CDR3 reads CASSQDVVTGNEQYF. CDR3 nucleotides: TGCGCCAGCAGCCAAGATGTTGTAACAGGGAATGAGCAGTACTTC.

The chain joins TRBV20-1 to TRBJ1-1, with no clear D. Trimming pared 0 bases from V and 3 bases from J, leaving 14 bases between. The CDR3 loop spans 15 amino acids. The V gene's germline CDR1 is DFQATT and CDR2 SNEGSKA (reference sequence). The CDR3 region is CSARDSPWEDTEAFF. CDR3 sequence (DNA): TGCAGTGCTAGAGATTCCCCTTGGGAGGACACTGAAGCTTTCTTT.